The next 31 T cell receptor beta chains were all read from a single sample in a study of cytomegalovirus exposure and HLA in healthy donors. With 60 Vbeta and 13 Jbeta primers, the PCR was carried out. Measured with immunoSEQ multiplex PCR; TCRdb has only the in-frame clones, and not every one. Seen here are about 98,000 clones, less than 85% observed once, and the top ten hold about 1.8%. Material: PBMCs. These receptors all stem from a male donor in good health and CMV-seronegative.

V gene TRBV13 combines with J gene TRBJ1-2; 11 bases match TRBD1. Germline lookup yields CDR1 PRHDT and CDR2 FYEKMQ (reference sequence). The CDR3 extends over 16 amino acids. V was clipped by 4 bases and J by 8 bases; unmatched bases: 12. CDR3 in DNA: TGTGCCAGCAGCTCTTACGGGACAGGGGGTTTCTACGGCTACACCTTC. It yields the protein CASSSYGTGGFYGYTF. Full variable domain (missing parts from reference TRBV13 and TRBJ1-2): AAGVIQSPRHLIKEKRETATLKCYPIPRHDTVYWYQQGPGQDPQFLISFYEKMQSDKGSIPDRFSAQQFSDYHSELNMSSLELGDSALYFCASSSYGTGGFYGYTFGSGTRLTVV.

The chain couples TRBV6-1 to TRBJ2-7; a possible D gene is TRBD1 (5 bases). Trimming took 4 bases from V and 3 from J, leaving 10 bases between them. The CDR3 runs to 13 residues. Germline V gene lookup returns CDR1 MNHNS and CDR2 SASEGT. The CDR3 loop reads CASSAIDSYEQYF. CDR3 in DNA: TGTGCCAGCAGTGCGATCGACAGCTACGAGCAGTACTTC.

There are a few counts of this clone. The gene calls are TRBV9 and TRBJ2-1; 13 bases line up with TRBD2. The CDR3 extends over 16 amino acids. V dropped 3 bases and J dropped 2; count of bases not matched to a gene: 2. The germline V gene encodes CDR1 SGDLS and CDR2 YYNGEE. The CDR3 sequence is CASSAGTSGTYNEQFF. In nucleotides, the CDR3 is TGTGCCAGCAGCGCGGGGACTAGCGGGACCTACAATGAGCAGTTCTTC.

A word on this clone: Other nucleotide sequences from this sample produce the same CDR3. The chain joins TRBV2 to TRBJ1-5; perhaps TRBD1 as D (5 bases). Germline V lookup: CDR1 SNHLY, CDR2 FYNNEI. V lost 4 bases, J lost 0 bases, and 7 bases lay in between. CDR3 length equals 14 residues. The CDR3 reads CASSAQGSNQPQHF. CDR3 nucleotides: TGTGCCAGCAGTGCTCAGGGTAGCAATCAGCCCCAGCATTTT.

CDR3 region: CASSQTGVRTGELFF. CDR3 nucleotide sequence: TGTGCCAGCAGCCAGACAGGGGTGAGGACCGGGGAGCTGTTTTTT. The chain is built from TRBV7-8 and TRBJ2-2; 8 bases fit TRBD1. The trim removed 5 bases at V and 5 bases at J, leaving 7 bases unmatched. The CDR3 covers 15 residues. CDR1 and CDR2 from the germline V gene are SGHVS and FQNEAQ.

This clone has a handful of counts. The rearrangement links TRBV7-9 to TRBJ1-1; no definite D call. Trimming left V 3 bases short and J 6 bases short, with 8 bases between. This CDR3 has 12 amino acids. From germline, CDR1 is SEHNR and CDR2 FQNEAQ (reference sequence). CDR3: CASSFTDAEAFF. CDR3 in DNA: TGTGCCAGCAGCTTTACAGACGCTGAAGCTTTCTTT.

The genes are TRBV7-9 and TRBJ1-1; 9 nucleotides line up with TRBD1. The CDR3 is made up of 14 amino acids. Germline CDR1 reads SEHNR; CDR2 reads FQNEAQ (reference sequence). The junction had 1 base not matched to a gene; V was cut back by 1 base and J by 4 bases. CDR3 sequence reads: CASSLGDRVTEAFF. The CDR3 bases are TGTGCCAGCAGCTTAGGGGACAGGGTCACTGAAGCTTTCTTT.

The gene calls are TRBV15 and TRBJ2-7; unclear D gene. The CDR3 contains 17 residues. The V end was cut by 0 bases, the J end by 2 bases, with 17 bases between. Germline CDR1 LNHNV, CDR2 YYDKDF (reference sequence). CDR3 protein: CATSRDLVWQAAYEQYF. CDR3 in DNA: TGTGCCACCAGCAGAGATCTGGTGTGGCAGGCAGCCTACGAGCAGTACTTC.

J is TRBJ2-1 and V is TRBV5-6, with 8 bases aligning to TRBD2. The trim removed 0 bases at V and 4 bases at J, leaving 3 bases unmatched. CDR1 SGHDT and CDR2 YYEEEE come from the germline V gene. The CDR3 consists of 15 residues. Here the CDR3 DNA reads TGTGCCAGCAGCTTGGAGCCGGGGGGGTACAATGAGCAGTTCTTC. This encodes CASSLEPGGYNEQFF.

The J gene is TRBJ1-2, the V gene TRBV29-1; weak D call: TRBD1 (6 bases). There are 16 residues in the CDR3. Trimming left V 2 bases short and J 4 bases short, with 20 bases between. Looked up from germline, CDR1 is SQVTM and CDR2 is ANQGSEA. The CDR3 DNA reads TGCAGCGTTGAACTTCCTACCCAGGGGCAAGGCTATGGCTACACCTTC. Residues: CSVELPTQGQGYGYTF.

This clone has only a few counts. V usage is TRBV6-5 and J usage is TRBJ2-6; 7 bases are a match to TRBD1. The V segment lost 4 bases and the J segment 4 bases; nucleotides outside the gene matches: 4. The CDR3 length is 15 residues. Germline V CDR1 and CDR2: MNHEY, SVGAGI. In nucleotides, the CDR3 is TGTGCCAGCAGTTTGACAGGGAAGGGGGCCAACGTCCTGACTTTC. Translation: CASSLTGKGANVLTF.

This clone was observed once. This chain uses TRBV6-5 with TRBJ2-1; 10 positions match TRBD1. Germline trimming cut 1 base from V and 7 bases from J; bases unmatched to any gene: 7. This CDR3 spans 16 amino acids. Germline CDR1 and CDR2: MNHEY and SVGAGI. DNA of the CDR3: TGTGCCAGCAGTTACTGGGGACAGGGGAATGGGAATGAGCAGTTCTTC. Amino acids: CASSYWGQGNGNEQFF.

The V gene is TRBV28, the J gene TRBJ2-3, with D perhaps TRBD2 (6 bases). Trimming removed 5 bases at V and 11 bases at J, with 14 bases between. CDR3 length: 12 amino acids. CDR1 and CDR2 from the germline V gene are MDHEN and SYDVKM. CDR3 DNA: TGTGCCAGCAGTCCCCGGACTACCTTGCAGTATTTT. Its translation: CASSPRTTLQYF.

The gene calls are TRBV27 and TRBJ1-5, with TRBD1 matching over 12 bases. V shed 5 bases, J shed 10 bases, and the junction held 3 bases outside the gene matches. CDR3 length: 13 amino acids. Germline CDR1 reads MNHEY; CDR2 reads SMNVEV (reference sequence). The CDR3 DNA sequence: TGTGCCAGCAGTAGGGGGACAGGGGGCCCCCAGCATTTT. It codes for CASSRGTGGPQHF.

This clone was detected only a few times. This rearrangement joins TRBV28 to TRBJ2-5, with TRBD2 matching over 9 bases. V was pared by 4 bases and J by 3 bases, with 3 bases of the junction left unmatched. CDR1 and CDR2 from the germline V gene are MDHEN and SYDVKM. The length of the CDR3 is 14 residues. The CDR3 sequence is CASSSVAGEETQYF. Written as DNA, the CDR3 is TGTGCCAGCAGTTCCGTAGCGGGAGAAGAGACCCAGTACTTC.

In its sample, this clone was seen once. CDR3 residues: CASSDRTGDYEQYF. The CDR3 nucleotides are TGCGCCAGCAGCGACCGGACAGGGGATTACGAGCAGTACTTC. The gene calls are TRBV5-1 and TRBJ2-7; 9 bases are a match to TRBD1. V was clipped by 4 bases and J by 4 bases; unmatched bases: 6. This CDR3 is 14 amino acids long. Germline V gene lookup returns CDR1 SGHRS and CDR2 YFSETQ. The entire variable domain, with the rest obtained from reference TRBV5-1 and TRBJ2-7, is as follows: KAGVTQTPRYLIKTRGQQVTLSCSPISGHRSVSWYQQTPGQGLQFLFEYFSETQRNKGNFPGRFSGRQFSNSRSEMNVSTLELGDSALYLCASSDRTGDYEQYFGPGTRLTVT.

In this sample, this clone turned up once. The chain recombines TRBV9 with TRBJ1-1; D gene uncertain. CDR3 length: 19 residues. V was shortened by 0 bases and J by 1 base, with 22 bases between the two germline ends. Germline V gives CDR1 SGDLS, CDR2 YYNGEE. CDR3 coding DNA: TGTGCCAGCAGCGTAGGACTAGGGCGACTACGGAAGGGGAACACTGAAGCTTTCTTT. Protein: CASSVGLGRLRKGNTEAFF.

V usage is TRBV4-3 and J usage is TRBJ2-7; the D gene is possibly TRBD2 (5 bases). Per germline, CDR1 LGHNA and CDR2 YSLEER. V was shortened by 4 bases and J by 2 bases, with 15 bases between the two germline ends. CDR3 length: 15 amino acids. CDR3 nucleotides: TGCGCCAGCAGCCCTGCCGGGGAGTTCACCTACGAGCAGTACTTC. It translates to CASSPAGEFTYEQYF.

The gene calls are TRBV7-2 and TRBJ1-2, with D perhaps TRBD1 (5 bases). The CDR3 runs 15 residues. The germline CDR1 and CDR2 sequences are SGHTA and FQGNSA. V shed 0 bases and J shed 6 bases, with 14 bases lying between them. CDR3 residues: CASSLARAGRDGYTF. As DNA, the CDR3 is TGTGCCAGCAGCTTAGCGCGGGCAGGGAGGGATGGCTACACCTTC.

Note on this clone: Other DNA sequences in the sample encode the same CDR3. V is TRBV5-1 and J is TRBJ2-3; 7 bases match TRBD1. There are 17 residues in the CDR3. The trim removed 3 bases at V and 1 base at J, leaving 11 bases unmatched. Germline values: CDR1 SGHRS, CDR2 YFSETQ. CDR3 DNA sequence: TGCGCCAGCAGCTCTCTCCTTACAGGGGTGGGCACAGATACGCAGTATTTT. Translation gives CASSSLLTGVGTDTQYF.

This clone came up a few times. The gene calls are TRBV7-9 and TRBJ1-1; 10 bases map to TRBD1. The CDR3 loop spans 14 amino acids. The germline gives CDR1 SEHNR, CDR2 FQNEAQ (reference sequence). Trimming cost V 5 bases and J 4 bases; bases outside gene matches: 4. The CDR3 DNA reads TGTGCCAGCAGCCTAGGGACAGGGGTCACTGAAGCTTTCTTT. It is translated as CASSLGTGVTEAFF.

The gene calls are TRBV9 and TRBJ1-4; D is possibly TRBD1 (5 bases). Trimming stripped 3 bases from V and 0 bases from J, with 15 bases between. The CDR3 loop spans 17 amino acids. The germline gives CDR1 SGDLS, CDR2 YYNGEE. The CDR3 sequence: CASSEGPPGATNEKLFF. The CDR3 DNA follows: TGTGCCAGCAGCGAGGGACCTCCGGGGGCAACTAATGAAAAACTGTTTTTT.

The chain links TRBV7-9 to TRBJ1-1, with D uncertain. The CDR3 length is 13 residues. The ends were cut back, 5 bases at V and 4 bases at J, with 11 bases in the middle. The germline gives CDR1 SEHNR, CDR2 FQNEAQ (reference sequence). CDR3 nucleotide sequence: TGTGCCAGCAGCGACCAGGATCGCACTGAAGCTTTCTTT. Amino acid sequence: CASSDQDRTEAFF. Variable domain in full (rest from reference TRBV7-9 and TRBJ1-1): DTGVSQNPRHKITKRGQNVTFRCDPISEHNRLYWYRQTLGQGPEFLTYFQNEAQLEKSRLLSDRFSAERPKGSFSTLEIQRTEQGDSAMYLCASSDQDRTEAFFGQGTRLTVV.

The chain couples TRBV28 to TRBJ2-7; 9 positions match TRBD2. Germline V gene sequence: CDR1 MDHEN, CDR2 SYDVKM. V shed 3 bases, J shed 1 base, and the junction held 13 bases outside the gene matches. The CDR3 has 18 residues. The DNA for the CDR3 is TGTGCCAGCAGTTTTAGTCTGGTAGCGGGAGAAGGGTCCTACGAGCAGTACTTC. Protein: CASSFSLVAGEGSYEQYF.

V gene TRBV6-1 combines with J gene TRBJ1-1, with D possibly being TRBD1 (6 bases). CDR1 and CDR2 from the germline V gene are MNHNS and SASEGT. The CDR3 extends over 12 amino acids. V lost 5 bases and J lost 13, with 17 bases in between. CDR3 loop: CASSPTGPYGFF. CDR3 bases: TGTGCCAGCAGTCCGACAGGACCTTACGGTTTCTTT.

The rearrangement links TRBV28 to TRBJ2-2, with 8 bases identical to TRBD2. Trimming at V came to 6 bases and at J to 1 base, leaving 1 base not matched to a gene. The CDR3 extends over 14 amino acids. Germline V gene sequence: CDR1 MDHEN, CDR2 SYDVKM. The CDR3 coding sequence is TGTGCCAGCAGGGGACTAGGGAACACCGGGGAGCTGTTTTTT. It codes for CASRGLGNTGELFF.

V and J are TRBV29-1 and TRBJ1-1, with TRBD1 as a possible D gene (5 bases). The CDR3 extends over 15 amino acids. Looked up from germline, CDR1 is SQVTM and CDR2 is ANQGSEA. V gave up 1 base and J gave up 1 base, with 13 bases separating them. The DNA for the CDR3 is TGCAGCGTTGAAGTTTGGGCAGGGAAGAACACTGAAGCTTTCTTT. This codes for CSVEVWAGKNTEAFF.

The J gene is TRBJ2-3, the V gene TRBV7-8; TRBD2 matches 8 bases. V was pared by 0 bases and J by 0 bases, with 2 bases of the junction left unmatched. Germline V gene data show CDR1 as SGHVS and CDR2 as FQNEAQ. The CDR3 runs to 16 residues. This chain's CDR3 is CASSLALAVSTDTQYF. DNA of the CDR3: TGTGCCAGCAGCTTAGCACTAGCGGTCAGCACAGATACGCAGTATTTT. The complete variable domain, with remaining parts taken from reference TRBV7-8 and TRBJ2-3, reads GAGVSQSPRYKVAKRGQDVALRCDPISGHVSLFWYQQALGQGPEFLTYFQNEAQLDKSGLPSDRFFAERPEGSVSTLKIQRTQQEDSAVYLCASSLALAVSTDTQYFGPGTRLTVL.

The chain uses TRBV25-1 and TRBJ1-1, with D maybe TRBD1 (6 bases). The CDR3 runs 14 residues. Trimming took 1 base from V and 6 from J, leaving 12 bases between them. CDR1 and CDR2 from the germline V gene are MGHDK and SYGVNS. The CDR3 protein is CASSEWGEGAEAFF. CDR3 DNA sequence: TGTGCCAGCAGTGAATGGGGTGAGGGGGCTGAAGCTTTCTTT.

A single count supports this clone. This chain joins TRBV6-4 and TRBJ2-3; D ambiguous. The germline CDR1 and CDR2 sequences are MRHNA and SNTAGT. V lost 0 bases and J 0 bases, leaving 10 bases between the germline ends. The CDR3 is made up of 16 amino acids. The CDR3 loop reads CASSDSFYSSTDTQYF. CDR3 coding DNA: TGTGCCAGCAGTGACTCCTTCTATTCTAGCACAGATACGCAGTATTTT.

The table lists this clone with a count of one. The genes are TRBV7-3 and TRBJ1-3; D might be TRBD1 (5 bases). With 5 bases removed from V and 4 bases from J, the gap between germline ends came to 15 bases. CDR3 size: 15 residues. Germline V gene data show CDR1 as SGHTA and CDR2 as FQGTGA. CDR3 DNA: TGTGCCAGCAGCGCGACTGGGGCTGGAGGAAACACCATATATTTT. Translating gives CASSATGAGGNTIYF.